This T cell receptor (beta chain) was found in a study of T cells in Graves' hyperthyroidism and ophthalmopathy. Study information: Before treatment of any kind, peripheral blood was taken at initial diagnosis.

From RNA transcripts, TCR beta CDR3 regions were amplified. HTBI primers drove first-round RT-PCR of the TCR CDR3. A single record per CDR3 protein comes from TCRdb applying MiXCR to the multiplex PCR reads. The repertoire holds some 350,000 distinct CDR3 sequences, with 13% to 15% as singletons. A note on this clonotype: Since a much larger clone is just one base distant, this may be a read error.

The source of the PBMCs was more than 9.5 ml of fresh peripheral blood. The sequenced material came from blood. The TCR originated in an older woman with Graves' ophthalmopathy.

CDR3 nucleotide sequence: TGTGCCTGGAGTGTAAAAGGCTATGGCCACACCTTC. Translation: CAWSVKGYGHTF. This rearrangement joins TRBV30 to TRBJ1-2; no clear D gene. Germline-derived CDR1 and CDR2 are GTSNPN and SVGIG (reference sequence). The length of the CDR3 is 12 residues. Looking up the rest from reference TRBV30 and TRBJ1-2 gives the full variable domain: SQTIHQWPATLVQPVGSPLSLECTVEGTSNPNLYWYRQAAGRGLQLLFYSVGIGQISSEVPQNLSASRPQDRQFILSSKKLLLSDSGFYLCAWSVKGYGHTFGSGTRLTVV.